The clone carrying this T cell receptor beta chain was observed at least ten times. No antigen is known for it. The CDR3 totals 12 residues. The V gene lost 6 bases and the J gene lost 1 base, with 7 bases spanning the gap. Germline loops: CDR1 SGHRS, CDR2 YFSETQ. The data originate from a study of T cells after yellow fever vaccination. A process of 5'RACE template switching, which added a universal primer site and UMIs, was used to make TCR cDNA. TCRdb passed the 5' RACE reads through MiXCR, listing each CDR3 protein once. The sample includes approximately 240,000 distinct CDR3 sequences, approximately 3.8% of them seen just once. Whole-study results and caveats: Some clonotypes were seen in both the CD4 and the CD8 compartments. These made up a small share and likely arose from convergent recombination. Post-booster repertoires again held most primary-vaccination clones (about 96% CD4, 88% CD8).

The source was PBMCs, collected 15 days after the yellow fever booster vaccination. The chain has TRBV5-1 and TRBJ2-5; D is uncertain. This receptor was identified in a young man who received the YFV17D yellow fever vaccine. The CDR3 loop reads CASTSSQETQYF. In DNA form, the CDR3 reads TGCGCCAGCACCTCCTCCCAAGAGACCCAGTACTTC.